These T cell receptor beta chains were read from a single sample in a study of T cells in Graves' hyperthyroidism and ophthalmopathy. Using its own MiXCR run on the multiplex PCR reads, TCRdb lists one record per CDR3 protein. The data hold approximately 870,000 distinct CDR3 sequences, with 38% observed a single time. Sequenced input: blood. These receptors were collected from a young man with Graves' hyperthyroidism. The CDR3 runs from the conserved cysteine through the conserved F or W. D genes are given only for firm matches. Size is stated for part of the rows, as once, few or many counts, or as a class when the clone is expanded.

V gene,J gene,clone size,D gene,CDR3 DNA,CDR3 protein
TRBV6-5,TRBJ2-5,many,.,TGTGCCTCCGCCGGACGGACCGGCGGGACCCAGTACTTC,CASAGRTGGTQYF
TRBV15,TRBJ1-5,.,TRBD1,TGTGCCACCAGCAGACCTACAGGGGACCAGCCCCAGCATTTT,CATSRPTGDQPQHF
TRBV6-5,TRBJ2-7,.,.,TGTGCCAGCAGTTACTCGAAAGTTAACGAGCAGTACTTC,CASSYSKVNEQYF
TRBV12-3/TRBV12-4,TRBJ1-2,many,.,TGTGCCAGCAGTTTGTCCCTCTATGGCTACACCTTC,CASSLSLYGYTF
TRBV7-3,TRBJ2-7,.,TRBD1,TGTGCCAGCAGCTTAACTTCCGGGGGACAGGGAGCGGTTTGCGAGCAGTACTTC,CASSLTSGGQGAVCEQYF
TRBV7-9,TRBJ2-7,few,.,TGTGCCAGCAGCCCTCAGACAGGTCGGGAACTCTACGAGCAGTACTTC,CASSPQTGRELYEQYF
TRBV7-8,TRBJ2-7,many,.,TGTGCCAGCAGCTTAGTGTCCGGGCTCGAGCAGTACTTC,CASSLVSGLEQYF
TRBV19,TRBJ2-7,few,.,TGTGCCAGTAGTATGGATGGCGGACAGAGCTCCTACGAGCAGTACTTC,CASSMDGGQSSYEQYF
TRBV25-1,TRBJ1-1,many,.,TGTGCCAGCAGGGACGACGGTTTCGAAGCTTTCTTT,CASRDDGFEAFF
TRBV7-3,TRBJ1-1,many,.,TGTGCCAGCAGCTTAGGGGGGGTGGACACTGAAGCTTTCTTT,CASSLGGVDTEAFF
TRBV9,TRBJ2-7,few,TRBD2,TGTGCCAGCAGCCCGCCGGGCGGGAGAGGCGACGAGCAGTACTTC,CASSPPGGRGDEQYF